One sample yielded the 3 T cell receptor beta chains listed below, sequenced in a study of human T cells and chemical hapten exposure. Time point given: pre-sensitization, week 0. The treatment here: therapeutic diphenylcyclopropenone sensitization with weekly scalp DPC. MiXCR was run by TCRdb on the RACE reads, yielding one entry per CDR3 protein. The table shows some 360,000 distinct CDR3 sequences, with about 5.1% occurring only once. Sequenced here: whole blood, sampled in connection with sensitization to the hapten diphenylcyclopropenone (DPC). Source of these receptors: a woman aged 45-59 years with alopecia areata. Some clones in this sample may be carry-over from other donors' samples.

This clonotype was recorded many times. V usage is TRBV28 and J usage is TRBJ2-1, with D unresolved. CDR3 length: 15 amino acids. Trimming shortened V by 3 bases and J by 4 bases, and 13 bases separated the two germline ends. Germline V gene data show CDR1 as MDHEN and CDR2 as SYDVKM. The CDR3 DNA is TGTGCCAGCAGTTTTGACGGTCGCTCGTACAATGAGCAGTTCTTC. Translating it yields CASSFDGRSYNEQFF.

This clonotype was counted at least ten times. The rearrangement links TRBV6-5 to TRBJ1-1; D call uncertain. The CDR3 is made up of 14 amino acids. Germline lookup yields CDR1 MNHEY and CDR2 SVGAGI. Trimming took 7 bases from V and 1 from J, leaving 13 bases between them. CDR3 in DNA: TGTGCCAGCACCCCTAGGACGGGGAACACTGAAGCTTTCTTT. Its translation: CASTPRTGNTEAFF.

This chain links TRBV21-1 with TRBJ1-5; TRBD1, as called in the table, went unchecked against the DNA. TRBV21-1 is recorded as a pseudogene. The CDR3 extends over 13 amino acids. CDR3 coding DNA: TGTGCCAGCAGCACATCCAGGGATCAGCCCCAGCATTTT. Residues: CASSTSRDQPQHF.